This T cell receptor beta chain originates from a study of T cell responses to AZD1222 COVID-19 vaccine. Study conclusions and caveats: Mostly white British, mostly female donors; authors suggested clonal diversity may be underestimated. Just 5 or 6 AZD1222 recipients tested seropositive at baseline. Spike was spanned by vaccine-associated CD4 TCRs, with dominance at 160-218 and 743-854. Every sample of the repertoires postdated the peak T cell response.

Details on this clone: The antigen is unknown.

Trimming shortened V by 0 bases and J by 5 bases, and 12 bases separated the two germline ends. There are 14 residues in the CDR3. Looked up from germline, CDR1 is SGHRS and CDR2 is YFSETQ. Some clones are missing from TCRdb's copy, which holds only in-frame ones; the method was immunoSEQ multiplex PCR. Here the sample spans about 180,000 clones, 88% being singletons. The chain uses TRBV5-1 and TRBJ2-7, with unresolved D. This specimen was peripheral blood, taken on day 0 of AZD1222 vaccination. This clonotype was sampled from an adult in good health. CDR3 protein: CASSLGQEFDEQYF. The DNA of the CDR3 is TGCGCCAGCAGCTTGGGGCAGGAGTTCGACGAGCAGTACTTC.